This TCR beta chain derives from a study of glioma-infiltrating T cells listed by TCRdb under 2016. Study-wide context: The low-grade gliomas were WHO grade II oligodendrogliomas or astrocytomas, while the glioblastomas were WHO grade IV tumors sampled at initial diagnosis rather than at recurrent diagnosis. Before surgery, glioma patients were given dexamethasone for six or fewer days. Blood libraries targeted about 4- to 10-fold sequencing coverage of 950,000 to 1,000,000 peripheral T cells. The study sequenced TCR alpha- and beta-chain repertoires from glioma tissue, from non-neoplastic brain tissue and from matched peripheral blood mononuclear cells. To measure divergence between tissue and blood T-cell populations, each tissue-infiltrating repertoire was compared with the peripheral blood repertoire of the same patient. The paired cohort comprised three low-grade glioma patients, about 8 primary glioblastoma patients and three non-glioma patients contributing non-neoplastic brain tissue.

The iRepertoire nested amplicon-rescue multiplex PCR (arm-PCR) platform was used to amplify TCR alpha and beta CDR3 regions from RNA. For one-step reverse transcription and amplification, roughly 95-450 ng of tissue mRNA or PBMC total RNA was used as input. Following bead purification, Illumina adapters were added by a secondary multiplex PCR, and libraries between 200 and 400 bp were gel-purified. Libraries carried internal 6-nucleotide barcodes used for demultiplexing. Sequencing of the libraries was done on an Illumina MiSeq using 2x220 or 2x250 nucleotide paired-end reads. As for the original processing: Paired reads were merged using FLASH 1.2.11 and were aligned to the GRCh37 human genome using BWA-MEM, after which TRA and TRB reads were extracted. For V and J assignment, an IMGT-derived reference of cassette sequences and CDR3 motifs that included pseudogenes was used. Reads were translated in three frames, and productive CDR3s were defined by a C…FGXG motif without stop codons. A clonotype was defined as a unique combination of a V-J cassette pair and a CDR3 amino acid sequence. Reads were filtered by Hamming distance, with the threshold set by the sequence error rate of each sample in mapped regions. The raw public data were reprocessed by TCRdb itself: fastp quality trimming at Q25, MiXCR clonotype calling, in-frame beta chains only. A single entry per CDR3 protein holds the most common genes and DNA from its merged rows. The V and J calls come from TCRdb's annotation, not from the publication. The sample table lists 300,000 to 400,000 distinct CDR3 sequences, approximately 42% of them with a count of one. In total, the top ten clones hold around 11% of the sample.

Immediately after resection, surgical brain or tumor specimens were cryofrozen in liquid nitrogen, and peripheral blood cells were collected at the same time. Overall results and qualifications from the work: In non-neoplastic patients, VJ-independent divergence between tissue and blood fell below expectation, whereas in all gliomas, and especially in low-grade gliomas, the divergence rose above expectation. Tissue and blood shared very few CDR3 sequences, a result attributed to high CDR3 diversity and limited sampling. The group comparisons were based on small numbers of patients: three non-neoplastic, three low-grade glioma and several glioblastoma patients. A signature set of shared blood CDR3 motifs marked patients with low tissue-blood divergence and was depleted in highly divergent patients.

CDR3 length: 15 amino acids, cysteine to phenylalanine. This entry keeps only the CDR3 DNA: 45 bases, framed from base 1. The germline V gene (reference sequence) sets CDR1 to MNHEY and CDR2 to SMNVEV. V sheds 5 bases and J sheds 5 bases, leaving 18 bases between their ends. This clonotype was observed once. What antigen it recognizes has not been identified. A read error may be the cause here, since a much bigger clone is one base away. Sequences were obtained from glioma tissue, nonneoplastic brain tissue, or PBMCs (not recorded which). Recombination joined TRBV27 with TRBJ2-5; TRBD2 is a weak D gene call, 6 bases matching. The source is a human donor with low-grade glioma or glioblastoma, undergoing nonglioma brain surgery, or in good health (not recorded which). The nucleotide sequence reads TGTGCCAGCAGTGCCCTTGGCGGGGCTCACGAGACCCAGTACTTC. Its protein reads: CASSALGGAHETQYF.